The 17 T cell receptor beta chains listed next were all sequenced from one sample in a study of blood T cell repertoires in COVID-19. Clones were sequenced by immunoSEQ multiplex PCR, and TCRdb holds only the in-frame ones, with some missing. The table records approximately 89,000 clones, approximately 80% of them present only once. Sample: peripheral blood. These receptor sequences come from a woman between 65 and 79 years old with active or convalescent COVID-19.

This rearrangement joins TRBV20-1 to TRBJ2-3, with a weak D call TRBD1 (6 bases). Trimming took off 3 bases at V and 5 bases at J, with 24 bases between the two ends. Germline V gene data show CDR1 as DFQATT and CDR2 as SNEGSKA (reference sequence). The CDR3 has 17 residues. The CDR3 bases are TGCAGTGCTAGTCTCTGGGGCTTTCCAGGACAGCAAGATACGCAGTATTTT. It specifies CSASLWGFPGQQDTQYF.

This clone was counted a single time. The rearrangement uses TRBV5-4 and TRBJ2-7, with D hard to call. Germline CDR1 is SGHNT and CDR2 is YYREEE (reference sequence). V was pared by 1 base and J by 0 bases, with 5 bases between. The CDR3 contains 13 residues. This chain's CDR3 is CASSLTSSYEQYF. Written as DNA, the CDR3 is TGTGCCAGCAGCTTGACCAGCTCCTACGAGCAGTACTTC. The complete variable domain, with remaining parts taken from reference TRBV5-4 and TRBJ2-7, reads ETGVTQSPTHLIKTRGQQVTLRCSSQSGHNTVSWYQQALGQGPQFIFQYYREEENGRGNFPPRFSGLQFPNYSSELNVNALELDDSALYLCASSLTSSYEQYFGPGTRLTVT.

The chain recombines TRBV7-8 with TRBJ2-7, with D maybe TRBD1 (6 bases). The CDR3 sequence is 12 residues long. V lost 5 bases, J lost 3 bases, and 8 bases lay in between. Germline V gives CDR1 SGHVS, CDR2 FQNEAQ. The CDR3 protein is CASSLQGYEQYF. The CDR3 bases are TGTGCCAGCAGCCTACAGGGCTACGAGCAGTACTTC.

This clone has a single count. The rearrangement joins TRBV20-1 to TRBJ1-1; D possibly corresponds to TRBD1 (5 bases). The V end lost 5 bases, the J end lost 10 bases, and 14 bases lay between the germline ends. Germline CDR1 reads DFQATT; CDR2 reads SNEGSKA (reference sequence). CDR3 length: 11 residues. Here the CDR3 reads CSAHGQSGAFF. The CDR3 nucleotides read TGCAGTGCTCACGGACAATCCGGAGCTTTCTTT.

The chain employs TRBV5-1 and TRBJ1-3; possible D gene TRBD1, 5 bases. Germline V lookup: CDR1 SGHRS, CDR2 YFSETQ. The V gene lost 4 bases and the J gene lost 2 bases, with 13 bases spanning the gap. The CDR3 totals 15 residues. CDR3 loop: CASSPGGDAGNTIYF. The DNA of the CDR3 is TGCGCCAGCAGCCCTGGGGGGGACGCTGGAAACACCATATATTTT.

This clone showed up just a few times. Written as DNA, the CDR3 is TGTGCCAGCAGCCCCCAGGGCTATGGCTACACCTTC. It codes for CASSPQGYGYTF. V gene TRBV3-1 (or the pseudogene TRBV3-2) combines with J gene TRBJ1-2; the D gene is possibly TRBD1 (5 bases). The V gene's germline CDR1 is LGHDT and CDR2 YNNKEL (reference sequence). This CDR3 is 12 amino acids long. V gave up 4 bases and J gave up 4 bases, with 7 bases separating them.

The V gene is TRBV3-1 (or the pseudogene TRBV3-2), the J gene TRBJ2-1, with D perhaps matching TRBD1 (5 bases). Looked up from germline, CDR1 is LGHDT and CDR2 is YNNKEL (reference sequence). Trimming took 5 bases from V and 9 from J, leaving 14 bases between them. The CDR3 contains 13 residues. CDR3 in amino acids: CASSSLQGGEQFF. Here the CDR3 DNA reads TGTGCCAGCAGCTCCCTCCAGGGTGGTGAGCAGTTCTTC.

The chain has TRBV3-1 (or the pseudogene TRBV3-2) and TRBJ1-2; D might be TRBD1 (5 bases). Trimming took off 4 bases at V and 2 bases at J, with 11 bases between the two ends. The CDR3 is made up of 14 amino acids. CDR1 is LGHDT, CDR2 YNNKEL, per germline (reference sequence). CDR3 nucleotide sequence: TGTGCCAGCAGCCGCAGACAGTTAAACTATGGCTACACCTTC. This gives the protein CASSRRQLNYGYTF.

V usage is TRBV15 and J usage is TRBJ1-6; no clear D gene. CDR3 size: 16 residues. Germline CDR1 is LNHNV and CDR2 is YYDKDF (reference sequence). V shed 0 bases and J shed 10 bases, with 16 bases lying between them. CDR3 nucleotides: TGTGCCACCAGCAGAGATATTTTGGGTTCAGGATCACCCCTCCACTTT. It specifies CATSRDILGSGSPLHF.

This chain links TRBV2 with TRBJ2-7; 7 positions match TRBD1. The CDR3 spans 14 residues. Unmatched junction bases numbered 8, after V lost 6 bases and J lost 3 bases. Per the germline V gene, CDR1 is SNHLY and CDR2 is FYNNEI. The CDR3 region has the DNA TGTGCCAGCAGGTTCCGGACAGGATACTACGAGCAGTACTTC. Its protein is CASRFRTGYYEQYF.

The chain uses TRBV5-1 and TRBJ1-1, with D uncertain. Trimming removed 2 bases at V and 5 bases at J, with 13 bases between. The V gene's germline CDR1 is SGHRS and CDR2 YFSETQ. The length of the CDR3 is 14 residues. In DNA, the CDR3 is TGCGCCAGCAGCTTCGACACCGGGAGGACTGAAGCTTTCTTT. Protein sequence: CASSFDTGRTEAFF. The variable domain in full, completed from reference TRBV5-1 and TRBJ1-1, reads KAGVTQTPRYLIKTRGQQVTLSCSPISGHRSVSWYQQTPGQGLQFLFEYFSETQRNKGNFPGRFSGRQFSNSRSEMNVSTLELGDSALYLCASSFDTGRTEAFFGQGTRLTVV.

V and J are TRBV6-5 and TRBJ1-3; D unclear. CDR1 and CDR2 from the germline V gene are MNHEY and SVGAGI. Trimming took off 7 bases at V and 0 bases at J, with 13 bases between the two ends. This CDR3 contains 15 residues. The CDR3 spells CASTRRLDSGNTIYF. The CDR3, as DNA: TGTGCCAGCACCAGACGACTGGACTCTGGAAACACCATATATTTT.

The genes are TRBV3-1 (or the pseudogene TRBV3-2) and TRBJ2-1, with 12 bases matching TRBD2. The CDR3 contains 13 residues. The junction had 2 bases not matched to a gene; V was cut back by 1 base and J by 13 bases. Germline CDR1 LGHDT, CDR2 YNNKEL (reference sequence). The CDR3 bases are TGTGCCAGCAGCCAAGGACTAGCGGGGGCTCAGTTCTTC. Amino acid sequence: CASSQGLAGAQFF.

This clone was seen a handful of times. This chain joins TRBV19 and TRBJ1-5, with D maybe TRBD1 (6 bases). The germline V and J ends were trimmed by 5 bases and 0 bases, with 14 bases remaining between them. Looked up from germline, CDR1 is LNHDA and CDR2 is SQIVND (reference sequence). The CDR3 has 16 amino acids. The DNA for the CDR3 is TGTGCCAGTAGTGTTACCAGGGGCTATAGCAATCAGCCCCAGCATTTT. As protein: CASSVTRGYSNQPQHF.

The rearrangement uses TRBV12-3 or TRBV12-4 and TRBJ1-1; D remains unclear. The CDR3 covers 13 residues. V was clipped by 5 bases and J by 10 bases, with 17 bases between them. CDR3 sequence: CASSRRPGVGAFF. DNA of the CDR3: TGTGCCAGCAGTCGCCGTCCGGGTGTGGGAGCTTTCTTT.

This clone came up once. The rearrangement links TRBV28 to TRBJ1-2, with a possible D match to TRBD1 (6 bases). Germline lookup yields CDR1 MDHEN and CDR2 SYDVKM. The CDR3 contains 12 residues. Trimming removed 4 bases at V and 8 bases at J, with 11 bases between. This chain's CDR3 is CASSSQGRGYTF. The CDR3 region has the DNA TGTGCCAGCAGTTCTCAGGGGCGAGGCTACACCTTC.

CDR3 region: CASSPPMWTRNTGELFF. Written as DNA, the CDR3 is TGCGCCAGCAGCCCACCGATGTGGACTCGGAACACCGGGGAGCTGTTTTTT. The rearrangement uses TRBV4-1 and TRBJ2-2, with D perhaps TRBD2 (5 bases). In germline, CDR1 is MGHRA, CDR2 YSYEKL. The length of the CDR3 is 17 residues. With 4 bases removed from V and 1 base from J, the gap between germline ends came to 16 bases.